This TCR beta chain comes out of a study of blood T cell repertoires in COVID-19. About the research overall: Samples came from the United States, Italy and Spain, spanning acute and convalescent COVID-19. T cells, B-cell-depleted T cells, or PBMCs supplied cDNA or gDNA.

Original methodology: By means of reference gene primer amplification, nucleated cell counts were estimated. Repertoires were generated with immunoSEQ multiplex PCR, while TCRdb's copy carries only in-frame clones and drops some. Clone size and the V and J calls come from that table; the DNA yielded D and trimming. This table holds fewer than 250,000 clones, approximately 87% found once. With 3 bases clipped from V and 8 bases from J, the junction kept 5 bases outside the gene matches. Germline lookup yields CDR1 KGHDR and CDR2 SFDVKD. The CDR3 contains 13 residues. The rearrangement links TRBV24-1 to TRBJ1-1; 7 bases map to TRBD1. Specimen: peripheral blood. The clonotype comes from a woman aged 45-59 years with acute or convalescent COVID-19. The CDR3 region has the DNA TGTGCCACCAGTGATCAGGACAGGCCCGAAGCTTTCTTT. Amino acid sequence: CATSDQDRPEAFF.